The entry below describes one TCR beta chain. This specimen belongs to a study of blood T cell repertoires in COVID-19. Study details: COVID-19 samples collected from the United States, Italy and Spain covered acute and convalescent phases.

TCRdb's table, derived via immunoSEQ multiplex PCR, lists solely in-frame clones and lacks some. Of around 280,000 clones listed, 87% are singletons. The V and J ends lost 9 bases and 8 bases respectively, with 26 bases between them. The CDR3 is 15 amino acids. Germline values: CDR1 SGHRS, CDR2 YFSETQ. V usage is TRBV5-1 and J usage is TRBJ1-2; a possible D gene is TRBD1 (5 bases). Sequenced sample: PBMCs or T cells enriched from blood (not recorded which). This clonotype was obtained from a woman aged 40 to 50 who had recovered from COVID-19. This CDR3 reads CATKTSAGVTVGYTF. The CDR3 bases are TGCGCCACCAAAACCTCGGCGGGGGTAACAGTGGGCTACACCTTC.